This T cell receptor (beta chain) was found in a study of technical replicates of blood from a few donors. This CDR3 spans 16 amino acids. V gave up 5 bases and J gave up 5 bases, with 19 bases separating them. Germline CDR1 and CDR2: MNHEY and SMNVEV (reference sequence). Here immunoSEQ multiplex PCR was the method, and the copy in TCRdb shows in-frame clones only, minus some. The sample has about 100,000 clones; roughly 96% are singletons. This clonotype originated in a human donor in good health. Specimen: T cells isolated from PBMCs. The rearrangement joins TRBV27 to TRBJ2-1, with TRBD2 as a possible D gene (6 bases). The CDR3 is CASSPLSGRSNNEQFF. As DNA, the CDR3 is TGTGCCAGCAGTCCCCTTAGCGGAAGATCAAACAATGAGCAGTTCTTC.